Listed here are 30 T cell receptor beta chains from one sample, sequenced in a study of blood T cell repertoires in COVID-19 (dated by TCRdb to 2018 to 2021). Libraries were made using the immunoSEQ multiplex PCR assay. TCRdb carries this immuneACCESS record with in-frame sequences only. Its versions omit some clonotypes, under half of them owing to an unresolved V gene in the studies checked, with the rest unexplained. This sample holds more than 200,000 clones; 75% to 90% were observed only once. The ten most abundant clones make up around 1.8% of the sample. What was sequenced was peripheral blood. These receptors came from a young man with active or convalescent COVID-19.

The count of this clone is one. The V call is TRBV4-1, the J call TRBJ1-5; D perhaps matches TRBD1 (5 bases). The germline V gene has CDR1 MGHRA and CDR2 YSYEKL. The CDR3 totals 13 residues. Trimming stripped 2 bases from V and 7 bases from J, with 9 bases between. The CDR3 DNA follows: TGCGCCAGCAGCCAATCACAGGAGCAGCCCCAGCATTTT. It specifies CASSQSQEQPQHF.

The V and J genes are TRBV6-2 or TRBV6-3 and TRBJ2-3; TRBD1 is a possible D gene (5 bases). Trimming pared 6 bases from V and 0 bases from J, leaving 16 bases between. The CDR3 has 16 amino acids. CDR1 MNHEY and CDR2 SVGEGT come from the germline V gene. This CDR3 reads CASSPSGWVSTDTQYF. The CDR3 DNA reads TGTGCCAGCAGCCCATCAGGGTGGGTAAGCACAGATACGCAGTATTTT.

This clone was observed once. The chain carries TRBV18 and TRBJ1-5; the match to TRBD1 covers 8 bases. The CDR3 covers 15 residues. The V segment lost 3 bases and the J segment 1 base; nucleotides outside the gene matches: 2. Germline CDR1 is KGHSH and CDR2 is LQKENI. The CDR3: CASSPGQVSNQPQHF. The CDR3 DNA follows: TGTGCCAGCTCACCGGGACAGGTAAGCAATCAGCCCCAGCATTTT.

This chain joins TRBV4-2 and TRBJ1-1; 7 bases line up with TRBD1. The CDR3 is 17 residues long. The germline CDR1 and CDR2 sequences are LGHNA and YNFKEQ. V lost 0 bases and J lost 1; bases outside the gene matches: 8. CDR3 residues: CASSQDPVQGRNTEAFF. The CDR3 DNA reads TGTGCCAGCAGCCAAGACCCCGTACAGGGGAGGAACACTGAAGCTTTCTTT.

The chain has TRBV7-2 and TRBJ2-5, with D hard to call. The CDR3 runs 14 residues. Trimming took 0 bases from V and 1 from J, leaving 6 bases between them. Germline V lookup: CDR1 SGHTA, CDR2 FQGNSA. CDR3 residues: CASSLAGIQETQYF. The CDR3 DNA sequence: TGTGCCAGCAGCTTAGCGGGCATCCAAGAGACCCAGTACTTC. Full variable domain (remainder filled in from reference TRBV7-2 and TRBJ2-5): GAGVSQSPSNKVTEKGKDVELRCDPISGHTALYWYRQSLGQGLEFLIYFQGNSAPDKSGLPSDRFSAERTGGSVSTLTIQRTQQEDSAVYLCASSLAGIQETQYFGPGTRLLVL.

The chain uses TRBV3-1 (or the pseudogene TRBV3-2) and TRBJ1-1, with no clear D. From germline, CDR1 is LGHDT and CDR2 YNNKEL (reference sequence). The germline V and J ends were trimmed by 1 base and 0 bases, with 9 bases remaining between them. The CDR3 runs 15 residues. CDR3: CASSQVTQLNTEAFF. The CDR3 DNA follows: TGTGCCAGCAGCCAAGTAACTCAACTGAACACTGAAGCTTTCTTT.

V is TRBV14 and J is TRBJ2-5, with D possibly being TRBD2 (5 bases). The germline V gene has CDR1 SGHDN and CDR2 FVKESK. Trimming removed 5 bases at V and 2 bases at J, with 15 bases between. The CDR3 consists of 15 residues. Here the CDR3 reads CASSNNLAMQETQYF. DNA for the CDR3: TGTGCCAGCAGCAACAACCTAGCTATGCAAGAGACCCAGTACTTC.

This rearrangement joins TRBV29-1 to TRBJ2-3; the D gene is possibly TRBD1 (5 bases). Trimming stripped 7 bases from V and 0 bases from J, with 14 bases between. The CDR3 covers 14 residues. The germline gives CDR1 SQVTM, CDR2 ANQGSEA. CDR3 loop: CSAAPGHSTDTQYF. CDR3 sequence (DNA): TGCAGCGCTGCGCCCGGACACAGCACAGATACGCAGTATTTT.

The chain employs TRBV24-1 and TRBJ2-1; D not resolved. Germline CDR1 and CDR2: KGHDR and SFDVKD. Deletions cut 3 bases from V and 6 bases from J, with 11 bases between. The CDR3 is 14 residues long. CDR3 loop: CATSDPPPGNEQFF. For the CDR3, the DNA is TGTGCCACCAGTGATCCACCGCCGGGCAATGAGCAGTTCTTC.

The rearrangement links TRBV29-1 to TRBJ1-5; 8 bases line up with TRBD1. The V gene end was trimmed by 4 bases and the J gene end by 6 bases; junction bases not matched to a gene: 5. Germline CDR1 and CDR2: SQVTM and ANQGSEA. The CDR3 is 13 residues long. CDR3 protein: CSVADRGGQPQHF. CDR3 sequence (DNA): TGCAGCGTTGCTGACAGGGGAGGTCAGCCCCAGCATTTT.

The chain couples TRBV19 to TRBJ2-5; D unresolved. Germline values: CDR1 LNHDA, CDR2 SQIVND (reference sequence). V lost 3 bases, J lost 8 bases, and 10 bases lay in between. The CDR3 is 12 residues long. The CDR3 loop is CASSIKRYTQYF. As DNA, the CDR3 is TGTGCCAGTAGTATCAAACGGTATACCCAGTACTTC.

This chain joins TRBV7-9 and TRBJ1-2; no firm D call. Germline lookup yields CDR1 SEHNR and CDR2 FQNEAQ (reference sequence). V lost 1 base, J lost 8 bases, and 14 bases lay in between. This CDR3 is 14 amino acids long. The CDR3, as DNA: TGTGCCAGCAGCTTAGTCTCTCAGAGCGGCGGCTACACCTTC. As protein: CASSLVSQSGGYTF.

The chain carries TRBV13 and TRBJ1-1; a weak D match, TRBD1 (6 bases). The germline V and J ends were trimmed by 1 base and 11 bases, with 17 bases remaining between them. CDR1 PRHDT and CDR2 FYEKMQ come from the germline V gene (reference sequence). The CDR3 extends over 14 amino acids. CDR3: CASSLVRGRGLAFF. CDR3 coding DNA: TGTGCCAGCAGCTTAGTGCGGGGGCGGGGGCTGGCTTTCTTT.

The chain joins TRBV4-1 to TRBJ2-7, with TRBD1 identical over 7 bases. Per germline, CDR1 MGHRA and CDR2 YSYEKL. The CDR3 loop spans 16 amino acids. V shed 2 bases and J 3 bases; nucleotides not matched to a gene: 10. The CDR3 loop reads CASSQSPTGQFYEQYF. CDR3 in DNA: TGCGCCAGCAGCCAAAGCCCGACAGGGCAGTTCTACGAGCAGTACTTC.

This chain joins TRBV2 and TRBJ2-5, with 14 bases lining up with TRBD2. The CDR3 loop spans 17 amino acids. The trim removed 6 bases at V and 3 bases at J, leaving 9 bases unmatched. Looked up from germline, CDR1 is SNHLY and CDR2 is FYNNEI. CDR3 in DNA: TGTGCCAGCAGCCCGGGACTAGCGGGGGCTAGCGAAGAGACCCAGTACTTC. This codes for CASSPGLAGASEETQYF.

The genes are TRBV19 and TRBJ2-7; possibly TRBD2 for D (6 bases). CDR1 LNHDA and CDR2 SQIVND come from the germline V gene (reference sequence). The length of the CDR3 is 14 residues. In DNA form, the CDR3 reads TGTGCTACGAACGGGGGTCCCCCCCACTACGAGCAGTACTTC. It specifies CATNGGPPHYEQYF.

The chain's CDR3 is CASSQGAGRNQPQHF. DNA of the CDR3: TGCGCCAGCAGCCAAGGAGCAGGGAGGAATCAGCCCCAGCATTTT. The chain joins TRBV4-3 to TRBJ1-5; the D gene is possibly TRBD1 (5 bases). Trimming removed 1 base from V and 4 bases from J, with 11 bases in between. Germline V gives CDR1 LGHNA, CDR2 YSLEER. This CDR3 has 15 amino acids.

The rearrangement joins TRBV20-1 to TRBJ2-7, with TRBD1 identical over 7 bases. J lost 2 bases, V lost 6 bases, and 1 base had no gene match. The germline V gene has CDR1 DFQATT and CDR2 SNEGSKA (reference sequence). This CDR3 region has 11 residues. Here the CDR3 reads CSAQGAYEQYF. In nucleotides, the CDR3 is TGCAGTGCCCAGGGGGCCTACGAGCAGTACTTC.

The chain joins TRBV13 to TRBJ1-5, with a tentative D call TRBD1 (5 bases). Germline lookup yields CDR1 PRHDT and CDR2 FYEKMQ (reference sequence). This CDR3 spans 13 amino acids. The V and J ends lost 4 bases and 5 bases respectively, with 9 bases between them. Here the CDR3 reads CASSYRSYQPQHF. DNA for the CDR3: TGTGCCAGCAGCTACAGGTCTTATCAGCCCCAGCATTTT.

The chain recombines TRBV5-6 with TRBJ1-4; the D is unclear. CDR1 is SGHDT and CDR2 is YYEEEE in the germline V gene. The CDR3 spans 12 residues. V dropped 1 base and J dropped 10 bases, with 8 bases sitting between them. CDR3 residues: CASSLQRGKLFF. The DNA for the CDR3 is TGTGCCAGCAGCTTGCAACGAGGAAAACTGTTTTTT.

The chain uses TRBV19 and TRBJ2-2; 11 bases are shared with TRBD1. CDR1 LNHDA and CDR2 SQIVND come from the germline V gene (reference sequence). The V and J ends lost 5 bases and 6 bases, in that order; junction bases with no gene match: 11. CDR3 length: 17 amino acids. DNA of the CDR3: TGTGCCAGTAGTCCCGGGAGGACAGGGGGCGAATCCGGGGAGCTGTTTTTT. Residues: CASSPGRTGGESGELFF.

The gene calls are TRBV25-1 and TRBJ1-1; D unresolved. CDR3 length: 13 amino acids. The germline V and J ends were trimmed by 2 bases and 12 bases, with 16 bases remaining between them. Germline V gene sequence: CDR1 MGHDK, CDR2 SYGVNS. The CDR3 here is CASSEVHQAQSFF. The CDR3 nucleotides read TGTGCCAGCAGTGAAGTTCATCAGGCCCAATCTTTCTTT. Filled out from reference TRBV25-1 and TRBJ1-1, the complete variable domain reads EADIYQTPRYLVIGTGKKITLECSQTMGHDKMYWYQQDPGMELHLIHYSYGVNSTEKGDLSSESTVSRIRTEHFPLTLESARPSHTSQYLCASSEVHQAQSFFGQGTRLTVV.

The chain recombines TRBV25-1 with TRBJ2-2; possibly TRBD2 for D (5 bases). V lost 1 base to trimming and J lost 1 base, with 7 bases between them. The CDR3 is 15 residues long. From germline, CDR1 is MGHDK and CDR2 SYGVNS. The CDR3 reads CASSELGRNTGELFF. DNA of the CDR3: TGTGCCAGCAGTGAATTAGGGAGGAACACCGGGGAGCTGTTTTTT.

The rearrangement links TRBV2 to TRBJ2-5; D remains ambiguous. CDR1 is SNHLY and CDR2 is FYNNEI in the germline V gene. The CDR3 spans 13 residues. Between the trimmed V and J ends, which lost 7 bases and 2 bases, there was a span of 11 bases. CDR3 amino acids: CASKANSQETQYF. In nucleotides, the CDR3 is TGTGCCAGCAAGGCGAACAGTCAAGAGACCCAGTACTTC.

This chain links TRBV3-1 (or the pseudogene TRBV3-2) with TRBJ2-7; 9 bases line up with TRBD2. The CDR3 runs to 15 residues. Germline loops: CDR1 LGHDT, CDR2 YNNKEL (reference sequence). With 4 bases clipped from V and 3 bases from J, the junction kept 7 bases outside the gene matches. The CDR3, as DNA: TGTGCCAGCAGCCCATATAGCGGGGGTATCTACGAGCAGTACTTC. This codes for CASSPYSGGIYEQYF.

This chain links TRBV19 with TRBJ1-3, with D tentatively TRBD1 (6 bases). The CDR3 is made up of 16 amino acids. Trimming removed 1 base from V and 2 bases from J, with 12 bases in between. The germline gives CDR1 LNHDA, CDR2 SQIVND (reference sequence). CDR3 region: CASSIVAGAAGNTIYF. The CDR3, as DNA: TGTGCCAGTAGTATAGTCGCAGGGGCGGCTGGAAACACCATATATTTT.

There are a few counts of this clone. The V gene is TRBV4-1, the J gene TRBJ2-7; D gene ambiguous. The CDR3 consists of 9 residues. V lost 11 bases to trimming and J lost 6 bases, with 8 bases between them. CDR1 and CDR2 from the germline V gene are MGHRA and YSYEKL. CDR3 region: CAPSSEQYF. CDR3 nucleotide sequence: TGCGCCCCATCGAGCGAGCAGTACTTC.

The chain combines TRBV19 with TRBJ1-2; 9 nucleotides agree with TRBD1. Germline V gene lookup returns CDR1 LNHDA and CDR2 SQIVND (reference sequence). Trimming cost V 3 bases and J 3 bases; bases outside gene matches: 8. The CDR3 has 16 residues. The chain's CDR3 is CASSMGPGQGYYGYTF. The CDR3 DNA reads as TGTGCCAGTAGTATGGGTCCGGGACAGGGCTACTATGGCTACACCTTC.

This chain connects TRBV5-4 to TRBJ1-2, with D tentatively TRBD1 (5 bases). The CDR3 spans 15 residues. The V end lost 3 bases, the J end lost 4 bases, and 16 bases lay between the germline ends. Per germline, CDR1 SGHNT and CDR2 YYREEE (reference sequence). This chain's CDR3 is CASSWDRRGVYGYTF. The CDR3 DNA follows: TGTGCCAGCAGCTGGGACCGGCGGGGGGTCTATGGCTACACCTTC.

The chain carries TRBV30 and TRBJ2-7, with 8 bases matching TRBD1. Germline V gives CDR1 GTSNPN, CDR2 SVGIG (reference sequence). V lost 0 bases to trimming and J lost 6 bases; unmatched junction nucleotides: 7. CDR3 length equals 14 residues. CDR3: CAWSVGQGASEQYF. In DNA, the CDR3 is TGTGCCTGGAGTGTAGGCCAGGGGGCCAGCGAGCAGTACTTC.